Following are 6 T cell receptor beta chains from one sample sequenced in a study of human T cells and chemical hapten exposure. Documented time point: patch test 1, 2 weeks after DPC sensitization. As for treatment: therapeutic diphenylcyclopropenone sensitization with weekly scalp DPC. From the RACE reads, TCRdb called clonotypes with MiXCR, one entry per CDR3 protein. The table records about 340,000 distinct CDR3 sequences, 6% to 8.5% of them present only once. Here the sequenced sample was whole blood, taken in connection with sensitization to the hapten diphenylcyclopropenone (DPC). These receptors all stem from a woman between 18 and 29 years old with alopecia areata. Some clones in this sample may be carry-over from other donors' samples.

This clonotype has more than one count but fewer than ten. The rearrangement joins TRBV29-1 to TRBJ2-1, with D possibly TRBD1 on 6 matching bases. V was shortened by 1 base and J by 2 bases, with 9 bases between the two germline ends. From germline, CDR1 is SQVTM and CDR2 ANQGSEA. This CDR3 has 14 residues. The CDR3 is CSVEGDITYNEQFF. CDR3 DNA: TGCAGCGTTGAAGGGGACATCACCTACAATGAGCAGTTCTTC.

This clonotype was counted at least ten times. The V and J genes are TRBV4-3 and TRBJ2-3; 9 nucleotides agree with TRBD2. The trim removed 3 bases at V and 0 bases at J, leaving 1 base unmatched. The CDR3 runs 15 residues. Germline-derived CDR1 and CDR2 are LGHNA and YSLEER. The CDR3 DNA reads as TGCGCCAGCAGCCAGGGACTAGCTAGCACAGATACGCAGTATTTT. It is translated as CASSQGLASTDTQYF.

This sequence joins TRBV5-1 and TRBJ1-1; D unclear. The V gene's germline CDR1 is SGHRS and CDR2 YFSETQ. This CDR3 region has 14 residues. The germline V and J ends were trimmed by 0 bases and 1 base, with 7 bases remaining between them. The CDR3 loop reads CASSLERQNTEAFF. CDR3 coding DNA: TGCGCCAGCAGCTTGGAACGGCAGAACACTGAAGCTTTCTTT.

The CDR3 reads CASSRDRVQETQYF. The CDR3 coding sequence is TGTGCCAGCTCTCGGGACAGGGTGCAAGAGACCCAGTACTTC. V gene TRBV18 combines with J gene TRBJ2-5; 9 bases fit TRBD1. The CDR3 is 14 amino acids. Looked up from germline, CDR1 is KGHSH and CDR2 is LQKENI. J gave up 2 bases and V 6 bases, and 4 bases lay outside the gene matches.

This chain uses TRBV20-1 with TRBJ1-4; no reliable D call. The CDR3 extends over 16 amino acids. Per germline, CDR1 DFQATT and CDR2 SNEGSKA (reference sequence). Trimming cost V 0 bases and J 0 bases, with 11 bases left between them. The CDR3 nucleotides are TGCAGTGCTAGAGAGTGGACGGTTGCAACTAATGAAAAACTGTTTTTT. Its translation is CSAREWTVATNEKLFF.

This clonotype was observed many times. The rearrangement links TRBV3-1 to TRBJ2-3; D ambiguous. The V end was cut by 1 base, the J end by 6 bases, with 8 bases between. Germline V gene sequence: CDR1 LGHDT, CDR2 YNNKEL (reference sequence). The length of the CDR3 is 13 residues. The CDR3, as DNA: TGTGCCAGCAGCCAAGCTAGTGGGGATACGCAGTATTTT. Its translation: CASSQASGDTQYF.